Below are 27 T cell receptor beta chains sequenced from a single sample in a study of shared clonotypes between healthy human individuals. Only in-frame clones appear in the TCRdb table, and some are missing; sequencing was by immunoSEQ multiplex PCR. The sample has more than 2 million clones; 80% to 95% are singletons. It was CD45RO-negative cells, positively selected for CCR7, that made up naive CD8 cells, with terminally differentiated effector memory CD45RA+ cells excluded. Sequenced: naive CD8+ T cells from PBMCs. All receptors come from a man aged 18 to 29 in good health. Some clones in this sample may be carry-over from other donors' samples.

A note on this clone: Within the sample, other DNA sequences also encode this same CDR3. The chain carries TRBV6-5 and TRBJ2-7; D may be TRBD1 or TRBD2 (6 bases each). Per germline, CDR1 MNHEY and CDR2 SVGAGI. The CDR3 length is 13 residues. V was trimmed by 2 bases and J by 3 bases, leaving 8 bases between them. CDR3 in DNA: TGTGCCAGCAGTTACAGGGGGGACTACGAGCAGTACTTC. Translation gives CASSYRGDYEQYF.

Only one count was recorded for this clone. The chain links TRBV27 to TRBJ2-3; D is unresolved. The germline CDR1 and CDR2 sequences are MNHEY and SMNVEV (reference sequence). V dropped 2 bases and J dropped 0 bases, with 12 bases sitting between them. The CDR3 totals 16 residues. The CDR3 protein is CASSLPPRGSTDTQYF. CDR3 DNA sequence: TGTGCCAGCAGTTTACCCCCGCGCGGCAGCACAGATACGCAGTATTTT.

V is TRBV5-4 and J is TRBJ2-6; no definite D call. Per the germline V gene, CDR1 is SGHNT and CDR2 is YYREEE (reference sequence). V lost 5 bases and J lost 1, with 4 bases in between. The CDR3 totals 13 residues. CDR3: CASRDSGANVLTF. DNA for the CDR3: TGTGCCAGCAGGGATTCTGGGGCCAACGTCCTGACTTTC.

The V and J genes are TRBV5-5 and TRBJ2-7; D possibly corresponds to TRBD1 (7 bases). CDR1 and CDR2 from the germline V gene are SGHKS and YYEKEE (reference sequence). Trimming left V 1 base short and J 1 base short, with 9 bases between. The CDR3 contains 14 residues. CDR3 sequence: CASSLQGGSYEQYF. Here the CDR3 DNA reads TGTGCCAGCAGCTTGCAGGGGGGATCCTACGAGCAGTACTTC.

V usage is TRBV28 and J usage is TRBJ2-2; 7 bases are shared with TRBD1. CDR1 MDHEN and CDR2 SYDVKM come from the germline V gene. J was trimmed by 2 bases and V by 4 bases; bases with no gene match: 10. CDR3 size: 17 residues. The CDR3 here is CASSYPGTDINTGELFF. The CDR3 DNA follows: TGTGCCAGCAGTTACCCCGGGACAGACATAAACACCGGGGAGCTGTTTTTT.

This clone has only one observation. The chain is built from TRBV5-1 and TRBJ2-2, with D unclear. CDR3 length: 12 amino acids. V was shortened by 0 bases and J by 6 bases, with 3 bases between the two germline ends. Looked up from germline, CDR1 is SGHRS and CDR2 is YFSETQ. This CDR3 is CASSLAPGELFF. The CDR3 DNA reads TGCGCCAGCAGCTTGGCTCCCGGGGAGCTGTTTTTT.

The CDR3 loop is CASTRGENLYNEQFF. The CDR3 DNA follows: TGTGCCAGCACACGGGGAGAAAACCTTTACAATGAGCAGTTCTTC. This rearrangement joins TRBV2 to TRBJ2-1, with D possibly being TRBD2 (5 bases). The V and J ends lost 7 bases and 4 bases respectively, with 17 bases between them. Germline loops: CDR1 SNHLY, CDR2 FYNNEI. The CDR3 has 15 amino acids. Full variable domain (outside the CDR3, taken from reference TRBV2 and TRBJ2-1): EPEVTQTPSHQVTQMGQEVILRCVPISNHLYFYWYRQILGQKVEFLVSFYNNEISEKSEIFDDQFSVERPDGSNFTLKIRSTKLEDSAMYFCASTRGENLYNEQFFGPGTRLTVL.

The J gene is TRBJ2-2, the V gene TRBV5-4; no firm D call. Germline loops: CDR1 SGHNT, CDR2 YYREEE (reference sequence). V was shortened by 2 bases and J by 6 bases, with 2 bases between the two germline ends. The CDR3 runs to 11 residues. The CDR3 DNA reads as TGTGCCAGCAGCTTATCCGGGGAGCTGTTTTTT. Its translation is CASSLSGELFF. Full variable domain (remainder filled in from reference TRBV5-4 and TRBJ2-2): ETGVTQSPTHLIKTRGQQVTLRCSSQSGHNTVSWYQQALGQGPQFIFQYYREEENGRGNFPPRFSGLQFPNYSSELNVNALELDDSALYLCASSLSGELFFGEGSRLTVL.

The V gene is TRBV19, the J gene TRBJ2-7; 11 bases agree with TRBD2. The CDR3 extends over 16 amino acids. Germline CDR1 LNHDA, CDR2 SQIVND (reference sequence). J was trimmed by 7 bases and V by 10 bases; bases with no gene match: 18. CDR3 region: CATRRDRTSGSGEQYF. In DNA form, the CDR3 reads TGTGCCACTCGACGGGACAGAACTAGCGGGAGTGGAGAGCAGTACTTC.

V gene TRBV14 combines with J gene TRBJ2-7, with a tentative D call TRBD2 (6 bases). The CDR3 extends over 17 amino acids. V shed 0 bases and J shed 2 bases, with 17 bases lying between them. Germline V gives CDR1 SGHDN, CDR2 FVKESK. The CDR3 sequence is CASSQDRDSQEAYEQYF. The CDR3, as DNA: TGTGCCAGCAGCCAAGATCGGGACTCCCAGGAGGCCTACGAGCAGTACTTC.

The chain links TRBV6-5 to TRBJ1-2; TRBD1 agrees at 8 bases. V was clipped by 5 bases and J by 4 bases; unmatched bases: 9. Germline lookup yields CDR1 MNHEY and CDR2 SVGAGI. CDR3 length: 15 residues. The CDR3 DNA is TGTGCCAGCAGTCCTGGGGACAGGAGGTTCTATGGCTACACCTTC. Translated, it gives CASSPGDRRFYGYTF.

This chain joins TRBV28 and TRBJ2-2, with D perhaps given as TRBD1 or TRBD2 (5 bases each). The CDR3 is 14 residues long. Germline loops: CDR1 MDHEN, CDR2 SYDVKM. V lost 2 bases, J lost 5 bases, and 9 bases lay in between. The CDR3 is CASSLGTSTGELFF. In nucleotides, the CDR3 is TGTGCCAGCAGTTTAGGGACCTCTACCGGGGAGCTGTTTTTT.

The CDR3 DNA sequence: TGTGCCAGTGGGGAGGGACTAGGAGCAGATACGCAGTATTTT. Residues: CASGEGLGADTQYF. The rearrangement links TRBV19 to TRBJ2-3; 8 positions match TRBD2. This CDR3 comprises 14 residues. V lost 8 bases, J lost 4 bases, and 8 bases stayed unmatched. In germline, CDR1 is LNHDA, CDR2 SQIVND (reference sequence).

Of note for this clone: Other DNA sequences in this specimen translate into the identical CDR3. The chain has TRBV27 and TRBJ2-7; D gene unclear. Trimming took off 2 bases at V and 2 bases at J, with 7 bases between the two ends. The germline gives CDR1 MNHEY, CDR2 SMNVEV (reference sequence). This CDR3 has 13 residues. This CDR3 reads CASSLLGAYEQYF. CDR3 sequence (DNA): TGTGCCAGCAGTTTACTTGGGGCCTACGAGCAGTACTTC.

The CDR3 protein is CASSYTGQEHTEAFF. DNA of the CDR3: TGTGCCAGCAGTTACACGGGACAGGAGCACACTGAAGCTTTCTTT. The rearrangement joins TRBV6-5 to TRBJ1-1; 8 bases are a match to TRBD1. Germline trimming cut 2 bases from V and 3 bases from J; bases unmatched to any gene: 5. CDR3 length: 15 amino acids. Germline V gene data show CDR1 as MNHEY and CDR2 as SVGAGI.

This sequence joins TRBV2 and TRBJ2-7; 9 bases line up with TRBD2. The CDR3 contains 15 residues. The germline V gene encodes CDR1 SNHLY and CDR2 FYNNEI. V shed 1 base, J shed 2 bases, and the junction held 3 bases outside the gene matches. CDR3: CASSEGTSATYEQYF. CDR3 in DNA: TGTGCCAGCAGTGAAGGGACTAGCGCAACCTACGAGCAGTACTTC.

V gene TRBV7-2 combines with J gene TRBJ2-3, with D possibly being TRBD2 (5 bases). Germline V gives CDR1 SGHTA, CDR2 FQGNSA. V was cut by 5 bases and J by 9 bases, with 12 bases left in between. The length of the CDR3 is 12 residues. DNA for the CDR3: TGTGCCAGCAGCACCCGGGATGGAACGCAGTATTTT. It yields the protein CASSTRDGTQYF.

The chain couples TRBV5-5 to TRBJ2-7; 8 bases match TRBD1. This CDR3 is 13 amino acids long. The junction had 5 bases not matched to a gene; V was cut back by 5 bases and J by 4 bases. Germline V gene sequence: CDR1 SGHKS, CDR2 YYEKEE (reference sequence). This chain's CDR3 is CASRRDRGYEQYF. DNA for the CDR3: TGTGCCAGCAGGCGCGACAGGGGTTACGAGCAGTACTTC.

CDR3 DNA: TGTGCCAGCAGCTTGGCCGAGTTGCCCGCGTACAATGAGCAGTTCTTC. The encoded protein is CASSLAELPAYNEQFF. This chain links TRBV5-4 with TRBJ2-1; D is ambiguous. The length of the CDR3 is 16 residues. V lost 0 bases and J 4 bases, leaving 14 bases between the germline ends. Per the germline V gene, CDR1 is SGHNT and CDR2 is YYREEE (reference sequence).

V gene TRBV7-9 combines with J gene TRBJ1-5, with D hard to call. The CDR3 length is 13 residues. Germline loops: CDR1 SEHNR, CDR2 FQNEAQ (reference sequence). Trimming pared 3 bases from V and 5 bases from J, leaving 8 bases between. The CDR3 DNA follows: TGTGCCAGCAGCTTCGATGGACATCAGCCCCAGCATTTT. Protein sequence: CASSFDGHQPQHF.

The genes are TRBV5-1 and TRBJ1-3; 7 nucleotides match TRBD1. This CDR3 has 15 amino acids. Germline values: CDR1 SGHRS, CDR2 YFSETQ. V dropped 7 bases and J dropped 0; count of bases not matched to a gene: 7. CDR3 sequence reads: CASALTGLSGNTIYF. For the CDR3, the DNA is TGCGCCAGCGCTTTGACAGGGCTCTCTGGAAACACCATATATTTT.

This clone was seen a single time. V usage is TRBV13 and J usage is TRBJ1-2, with no clear D. Germline V gene sequence: CDR1 PRHDT, CDR2 FYEKMQ (reference sequence). Trimming pared 7 bases from V and 8 bases from J, leaving 14 bases between. This CDR3 is 12 amino acids long. CDR3 in DNA: TGTGCCAGCAACCTCGAGTCTTTGGGCTACACCTTC. Translating gives CASNLESLGYTF.

This chain connects TRBV11-1 to TRBJ2-1, with 9 positions matching TRBD1. The CDR3 length is 15 residues. Trimming removed 4 bases from V and 10 bases from J; junction bases left unmatched: 11. Per germline, CDR1 SGHAT and CDR2 FQDESV (reference sequence). The CDR3 loop reads CASSSRDRDDGEQFF. The CDR3 DNA reads TGTGCCAGCAGCTCCCGGGACAGGGATGACGGGGAGCAGTTCTTC.

The rearrangement joins TRBV29-1 to TRBJ2-7, with a possible D match to TRBD1 (6 bases). The CDR3 has 13 residues. Germline CDR1 SQVTM, CDR2 ANQGSEA. Deletions cut 4 bases from V and 3 bases from J, with 13 bases between. In DNA form, the CDR3 reads TGCAGCGTTGGAGGGGGAGTAGGCTACGAGCAGTACTTC. The encoded protein is CSVGGGVGYEQYF.

The V call is TRBV29-1, the J call TRBJ2-1; 10 bases are a match to TRBD2. Trimming at V came to 4 bases and at J to 2 bases, leaving 17 bases not matched to a gene. This CDR3 has 19 residues. Germline loops: CDR1 SQVTM, CDR2 ANQGSEA. For the CDR3, the DNA is TGCAGCGTTGTTCCGGCTAGCGGGAGTCTCGCAGCTCCCTACAATGAGCAGTTCTTC. The encoded protein is CSVVPASGSLAAPYNEQFF.

The chain combines TRBV30 with TRBJ2-1, with D perhaps matching TRBD2 (6 bases). V was pared by 5 bases and J by 0 bases, with 14 bases between. This CDR3 region has 15 residues. CDR1 and CDR2 from the germline V gene are GTSNPN and SVGIG (reference sequence). CDR3 sequence: CAWENGGGSYNEQFF. CDR3 nucleotides: TGTGCCTGGGAGAACGGGGGAGGCTCCTACAATGAGCAGTTCTTC.

The rearrangement links TRBV9 to TRBJ1-1, with TRBD1 matching 7 bases. V was pared by 7 bases and J by 0 bases, with 6 bases of the junction left unmatched. This CDR3 region has 14 residues. CDR1 is SGDLS and CDR2 is YYNGEE in the germline V gene. Here the CDR3 DNA reads TGTGCCAGCCGGCCAGGGGGAATGAACACTGAAGCTTTCTTT. Translating it yields CASRPGGMNTEAFF. The whole variable domain, filled in from reference TRBV9 and TRBJ1-1, reads DSGVTQTPKHLITATGQRVTLRCSPRSGDLSVYWYQQSLDQGLQFLIQYYNGEERAKGNILERFSAQQFPDLHSELNLSSLELGDSALYFCASRPGGMNTEAFFGQGTRLTVV.